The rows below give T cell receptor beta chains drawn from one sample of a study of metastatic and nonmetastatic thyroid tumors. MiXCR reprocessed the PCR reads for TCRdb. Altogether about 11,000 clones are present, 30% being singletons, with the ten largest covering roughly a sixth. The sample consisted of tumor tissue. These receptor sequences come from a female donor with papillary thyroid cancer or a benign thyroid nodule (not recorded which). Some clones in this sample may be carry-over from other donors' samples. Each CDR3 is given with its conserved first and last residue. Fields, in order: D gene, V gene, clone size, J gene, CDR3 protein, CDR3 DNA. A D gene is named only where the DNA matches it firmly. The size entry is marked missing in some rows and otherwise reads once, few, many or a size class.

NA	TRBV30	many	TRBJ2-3	CAWSGGRFSSTDTQYF	TGTGCCTGGAGTGGAGGGCGATTCTCTAGCACAGATACGCAGTATTTT
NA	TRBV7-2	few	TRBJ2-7	CASSSRSGFYEQYF	TGTGCCAGCAGCTCCAGATCAGGGTTCTACGAGCAGTACTTC
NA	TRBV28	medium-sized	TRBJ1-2	CASIGEPGGPLSYGYTF	TGTGCCAGCATTGGAGAACCCGGGGGGCCTCTATCCTATGGCTACACCTTC
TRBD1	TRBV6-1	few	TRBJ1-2	CASSRSVGQGRRGYTF	TGTGCCAGCAGTCGAAGCGTGGGACAGGGGCGACGGGGCTACACCTTC
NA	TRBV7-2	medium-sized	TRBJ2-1	CASSLVYLSGFYNEQFF	TGTGCCAGCAGCTTAGTATATCTCAGCGGATTTTACAATGAGCAGTTCTTC
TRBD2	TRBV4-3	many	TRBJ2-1	CASSQYFSGGALEQFF	TGCGCCAGCAGCCAATACTTTAGCGGGGGGGCCCTTGAGCAGTTCTTC
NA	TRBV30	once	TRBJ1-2	CAWSRDYGYTF	TGTGCCTGGAGTAGGGACTATGGCTACACCTTC
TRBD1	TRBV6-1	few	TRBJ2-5	CASRDTGGLETQYF	TGTGCCAGCAGAGATACAGGGGGCCTTGAGACCCAGTACTTC
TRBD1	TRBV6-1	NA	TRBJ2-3	CASSPRDRVGTDTQYF	TGTGCCAGCAGCCCCCGTGACAGGGTCGGCACAGATACGCAGTATTTT
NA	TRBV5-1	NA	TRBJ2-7	CASSLAAESSYEQYF	TGCGCCAGCAGCTTGGCGGCAGAAAGCTCCTACGAGCAGTACTTC
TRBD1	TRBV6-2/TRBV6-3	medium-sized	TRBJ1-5	CASSLGGGNQPQHF	TGTGCCAGCAGTTTAGGGGGCGGCAATCAGCCCCAGCATTTT
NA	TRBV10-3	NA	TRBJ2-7	CAIGSGEAYEQYF	TGTGCCATCGGATCCGGGGAAGCCTACGAGCAGTACTTC
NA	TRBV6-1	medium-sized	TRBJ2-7	CASSPQGPYEQYF	TGTGCCAGCAGTCCTCAGGGGCCCTACGAGCAGTACTTC
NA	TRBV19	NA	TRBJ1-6	CASSAWGYSPLHF	TGTGCCAGTAGCGCCTGGGGGTATTCACCCCTCCACTTT
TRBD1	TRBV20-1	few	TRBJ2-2	CSARDLGTGRTGELFF	TGCAGTGCTAGAGATCTAGGGACAGGGAGAACCGGGGAGCTGTTTTTT
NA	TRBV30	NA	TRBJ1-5	CAWSTPTGPQHF	TGTGCCTGGAGTACCCCGACTGGGCCCCAGCATTTT
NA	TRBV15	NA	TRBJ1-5	CATGREIQGGQPQHF	TGTGCCACCGGCAGAGAAATACAGGGTGGCCAGCCCCAGCATTTT
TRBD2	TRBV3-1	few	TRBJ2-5	CASSRTRLETQYF	TGTGCCAGCAGCCGGACTAGACTGGAGACCCAGTACTTC
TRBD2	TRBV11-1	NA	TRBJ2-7	CASSPTSGGSLSYEQYF	TGTGCCAGCAGCCCGACTAGCGGGGGTTCGCTCTCCTACGAGCAGTACTTC
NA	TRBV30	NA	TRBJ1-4	CAWNSPGLREKLFF	TGTGCCTGGAACTCCCCGGGGTTGAGGGAAAAACTGTTTTTT
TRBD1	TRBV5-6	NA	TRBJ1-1	CASSQEDRPMAFF	TGTGCCAGCAGTCAAGAGGACAGGCCAATGGCTTTCTTT